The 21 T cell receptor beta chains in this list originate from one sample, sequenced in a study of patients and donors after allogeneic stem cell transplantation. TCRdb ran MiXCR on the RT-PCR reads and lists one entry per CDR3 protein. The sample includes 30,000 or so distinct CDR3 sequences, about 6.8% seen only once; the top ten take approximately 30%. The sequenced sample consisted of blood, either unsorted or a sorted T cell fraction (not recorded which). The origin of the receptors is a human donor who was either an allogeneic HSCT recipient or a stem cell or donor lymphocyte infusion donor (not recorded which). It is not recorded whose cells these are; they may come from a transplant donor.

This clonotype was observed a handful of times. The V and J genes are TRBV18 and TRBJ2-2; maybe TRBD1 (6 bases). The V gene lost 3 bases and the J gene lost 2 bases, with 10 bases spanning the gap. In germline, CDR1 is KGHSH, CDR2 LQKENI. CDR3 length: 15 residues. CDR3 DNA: TGTGCCAGCTCACCTACGGGACATAACACCGGGGAGCTGTTTTTT. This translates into CASSPTGHNTGELFF.

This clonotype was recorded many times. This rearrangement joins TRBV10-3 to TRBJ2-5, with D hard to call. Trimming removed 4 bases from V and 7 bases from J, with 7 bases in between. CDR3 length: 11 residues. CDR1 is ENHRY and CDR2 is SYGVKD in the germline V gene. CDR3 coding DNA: TGTGCCATCAGTGGTAATGGGACCCAGTACTTC. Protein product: CAISGNGTQYF.

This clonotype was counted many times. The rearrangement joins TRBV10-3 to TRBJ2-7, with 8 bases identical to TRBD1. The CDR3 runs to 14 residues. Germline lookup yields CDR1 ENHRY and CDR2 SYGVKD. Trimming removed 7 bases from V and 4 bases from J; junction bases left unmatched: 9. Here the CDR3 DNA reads TGTGCCATCAACGCCGGGACAGGTGGTTACGAGCAGTACTTC. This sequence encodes CAINAGTGGYEQYF.

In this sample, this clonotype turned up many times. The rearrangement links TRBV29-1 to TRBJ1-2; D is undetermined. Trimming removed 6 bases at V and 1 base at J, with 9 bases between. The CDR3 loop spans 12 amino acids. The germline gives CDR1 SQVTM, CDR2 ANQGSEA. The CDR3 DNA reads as TGCAGCGTCCACAGCGTTAACTATGGCTACACCTTC. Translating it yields CSVHSVNYGYTF.

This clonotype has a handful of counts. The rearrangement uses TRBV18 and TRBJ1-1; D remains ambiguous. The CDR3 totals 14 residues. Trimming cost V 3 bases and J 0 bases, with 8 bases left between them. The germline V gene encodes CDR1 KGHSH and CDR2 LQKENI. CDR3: CASSPGLLNTEAFF. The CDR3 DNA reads TGTGCCAGCTCACCCGGACTGCTGAACACTGAAGCTTTCTTT.

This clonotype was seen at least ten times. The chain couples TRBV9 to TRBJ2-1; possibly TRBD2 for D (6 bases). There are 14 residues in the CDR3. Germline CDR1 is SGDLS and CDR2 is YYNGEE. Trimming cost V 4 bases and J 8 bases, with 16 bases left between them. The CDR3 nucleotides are TGTGCCAGCAGCCACAGACTGGAGGGCTATGAGCAGTTCTTC. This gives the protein CASSHRLEGYEQFF.

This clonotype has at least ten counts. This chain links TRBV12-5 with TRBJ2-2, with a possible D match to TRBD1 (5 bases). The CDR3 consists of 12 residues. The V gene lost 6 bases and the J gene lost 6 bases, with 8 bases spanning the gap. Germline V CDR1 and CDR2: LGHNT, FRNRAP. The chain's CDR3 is CASGPGPGELFF. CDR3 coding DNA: TGTGCTAGTGGCCCAGGGCCCGGGGAGCTGTTTTTT.

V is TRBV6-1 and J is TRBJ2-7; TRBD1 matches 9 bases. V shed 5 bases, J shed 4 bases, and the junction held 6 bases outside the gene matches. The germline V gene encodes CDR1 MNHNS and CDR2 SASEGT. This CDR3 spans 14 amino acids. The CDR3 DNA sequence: TGTGCCAGCAGTCCTCGGACAGGGGCTTACGAGCAGTACTTC. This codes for CASSPRTGAYEQYF.

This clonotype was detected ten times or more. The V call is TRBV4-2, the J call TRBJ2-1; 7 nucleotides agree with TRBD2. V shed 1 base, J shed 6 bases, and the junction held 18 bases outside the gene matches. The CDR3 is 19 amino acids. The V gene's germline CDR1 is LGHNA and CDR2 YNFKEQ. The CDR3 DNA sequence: TGTGCCAGCAGCCAAGTCCACCTCCGAGCGGGAAAAGGGTCCAATGAGCAGTTCTTC. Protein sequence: CASSQVHLRAGKGSNEQFF.

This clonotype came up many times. CDR3 sequence reads: CATSEGTGHSYEQYF. In DNA, the CDR3 is TGTGCCACCAGTGAGGGGACAGGGCATTCCTACGAGCAGTACTTC. V is TRBV24-1 and J is TRBJ2-7; 9 bases align to TRBD1. Per the germline V gene, CDR1 is KGHDR and CDR2 is SFDVKD. The CDR3 contains 15 residues. Trimming cost V 4 bases and J 1 base; bases outside gene matches: 4.

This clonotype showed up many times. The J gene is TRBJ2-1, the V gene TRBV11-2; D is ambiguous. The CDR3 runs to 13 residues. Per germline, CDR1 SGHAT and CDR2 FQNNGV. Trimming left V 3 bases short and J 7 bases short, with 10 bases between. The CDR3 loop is CASSFQTWNEQFF. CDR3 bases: TGTGCCAGCAGCTTCCAGACGTGGAATGAGCAGTTCTTC.

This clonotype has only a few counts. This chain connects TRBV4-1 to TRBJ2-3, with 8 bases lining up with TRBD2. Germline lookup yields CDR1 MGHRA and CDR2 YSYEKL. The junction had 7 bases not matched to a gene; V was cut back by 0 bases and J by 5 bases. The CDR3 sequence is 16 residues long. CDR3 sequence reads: CASSQDNPRGGDTQYF. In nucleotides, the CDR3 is TGCGCCAGCAGCCAAGATAATCCTCGGGGGGGAGATACGCAGTATTTT.

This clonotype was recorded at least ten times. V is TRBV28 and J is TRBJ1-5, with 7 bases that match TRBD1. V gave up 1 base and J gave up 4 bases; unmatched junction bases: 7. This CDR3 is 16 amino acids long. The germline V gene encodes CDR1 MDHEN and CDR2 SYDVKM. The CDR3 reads CASSLYPRGRNQPQHF. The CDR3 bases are TGTGCCAGCAGTTTATACCCAAGGGGGCGGAATCAGCCCCAGCATTTT.

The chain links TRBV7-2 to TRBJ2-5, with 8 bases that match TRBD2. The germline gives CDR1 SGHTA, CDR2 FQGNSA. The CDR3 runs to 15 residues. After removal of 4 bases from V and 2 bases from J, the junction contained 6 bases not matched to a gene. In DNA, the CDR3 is TGTGCCAGCAGCTGGGGACTAGGAGCACAAGAGACCCAGTACTTC. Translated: CASSWGLGAQETQYF.

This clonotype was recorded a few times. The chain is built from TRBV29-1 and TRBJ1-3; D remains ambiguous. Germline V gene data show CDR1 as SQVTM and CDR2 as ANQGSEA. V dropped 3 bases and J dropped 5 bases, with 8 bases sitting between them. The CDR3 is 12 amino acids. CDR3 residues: CSVDLGRNTIYF. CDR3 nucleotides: TGCAGCGTTGATCTAGGGAGAAACACCATATATTTT.

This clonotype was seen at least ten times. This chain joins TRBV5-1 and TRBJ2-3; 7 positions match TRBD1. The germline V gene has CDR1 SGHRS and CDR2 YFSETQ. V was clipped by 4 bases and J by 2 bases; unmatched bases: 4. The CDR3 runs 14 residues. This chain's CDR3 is CASSRDSHTDTQYF. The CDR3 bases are TGCGCCAGCAGCCGGGACAGCCACACAGATACGCAGTATTTT.

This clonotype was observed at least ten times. The CDR3 reads CASSLVWGGNTEAFF. The CDR3 coding sequence is TGTGCCAGCAGCTTAGTGTGGGGCGGGAACACTGAAGCTTTCTTT. The chain recombines TRBV7-2 with TRBJ1-1; possibly TRBD1 for D (5 bases). The CDR3 is 15 residues long. The V end lost 1 base, the J end lost 1 base, and 10 bases lay between the germline ends. Germline CDR1 and CDR2: SGHTA and FQGNSA.

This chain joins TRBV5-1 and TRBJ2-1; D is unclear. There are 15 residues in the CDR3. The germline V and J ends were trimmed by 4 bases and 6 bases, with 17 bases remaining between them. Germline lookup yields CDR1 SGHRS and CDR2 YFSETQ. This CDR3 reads CASSPPRGRINEQFF. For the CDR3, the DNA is TGCGCCAGCAGCCCCCCTAGAGGTCGCATCAATGAGCAGTTCTTC.

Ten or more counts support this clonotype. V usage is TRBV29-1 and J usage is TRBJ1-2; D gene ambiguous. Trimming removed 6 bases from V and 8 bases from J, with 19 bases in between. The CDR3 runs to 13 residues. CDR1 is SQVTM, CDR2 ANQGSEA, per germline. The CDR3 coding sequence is TGCAGCGTGGAGCCTCGCAGGACTGGGGGCTACACCTTC. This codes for CSVEPRRTGGYTF.

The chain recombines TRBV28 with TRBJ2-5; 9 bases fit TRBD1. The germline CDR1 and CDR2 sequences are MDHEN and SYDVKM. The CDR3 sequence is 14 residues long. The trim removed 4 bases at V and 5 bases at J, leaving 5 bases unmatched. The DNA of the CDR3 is TGTGCCAGCAGTTCGGGACAGGGTGGGGAGACCCAGTACTTC. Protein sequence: CASSSGQGGETQYF.

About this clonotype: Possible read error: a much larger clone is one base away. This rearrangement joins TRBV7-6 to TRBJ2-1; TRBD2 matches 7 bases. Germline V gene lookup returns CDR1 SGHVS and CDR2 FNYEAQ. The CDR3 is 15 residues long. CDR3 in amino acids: CASNLVQGLNNEQFF. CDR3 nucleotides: TGTGCCAGCAACTTAGTGCAGGGACTAAACAATGAGCAGTTCTTC.